The subject of this entry is one TCR beta chain. These data originate in a study of blood T cell repertoires in COVID-19. Study overall: COVID-19 samples collected from the United States, Italy and Spain covered acute and convalescent phases. PBMCs, B-cell-depleted T cells, or T cells were the source of the cDNA or gDNA that made up the material.

This CDR3 comprises 15 residues. Germline-derived CDR1 and CDR2 are MNHEY and SVGAGI. Losses at the gene ends were 7 bases for V and 0 bases for J; bases not matched to a gene: 5. In the authors' workflow: Reference gene primer amplification gave nucleated cell count estimates. Profiled with immunoSEQ multiplex PCR; TCRdb holds only in-frame clones, not every one. The V and J calls and clone size were taken over from that table, and D and trimming were inferred from the DNA. The sample lists some 180,000 clones, approximately 80% occurring once. Sequenced sample: peripheral blood. V and J are TRBV6-5 and TRBJ2-1; 8 positions agree with TRBD1. This clonotype originated in a woman between 50 and 59 years old with active or convalescent COVID-19. The CDR3 region is CASNRDRSSYNEQFF. The DNA for the CDR3 is TGTGCCAGCAATAGGGACAGGAGCTCCTACAATGAGCAGTTCTTC.